This T cell receptor beta chain is from a study of early T cells in non-severe SARS-CoV-2 infection. Study details: Bulk RNA isolated from unsorted whole blood underwent sequencing; chains were not paired. The study, taken as a whole, reports: The VDJdb matching leaned toward anti-spike CD8 responses and overlooked private and CD4 specificities.

Tagging with unique molecular identifiers was applied to individual cDNA molecules. TCRdb recomputed calls from the 5' RACE reads with MiXCR, one row per CDR3 protein. The sample lists approximately 110,000 distinct CDR3 sequences, around 14% occurring once. This clonotype showed up just a few times. The antigen is undetermined. This CDR3 region has 13 residues. Trimming removed 3 bases at V and 4 bases at J, with 9 bases between. This receptor was obtained from an adult who was a healthcare worker with PCR-confirmed SARS-CoV-2 infection or an uninfected control (not recorded which). The sample was whole blood. V gene TRBV12-3 or TRBV12-4 combines with J gene TRBJ1-2; D may be TRBD1 (6 bases). DNA of the CDR3: TGTGCCAGCAGTTTCAGGGGCGGCTATGGCTACACCTTC. It is translated as CASSFRGGYGYTF.